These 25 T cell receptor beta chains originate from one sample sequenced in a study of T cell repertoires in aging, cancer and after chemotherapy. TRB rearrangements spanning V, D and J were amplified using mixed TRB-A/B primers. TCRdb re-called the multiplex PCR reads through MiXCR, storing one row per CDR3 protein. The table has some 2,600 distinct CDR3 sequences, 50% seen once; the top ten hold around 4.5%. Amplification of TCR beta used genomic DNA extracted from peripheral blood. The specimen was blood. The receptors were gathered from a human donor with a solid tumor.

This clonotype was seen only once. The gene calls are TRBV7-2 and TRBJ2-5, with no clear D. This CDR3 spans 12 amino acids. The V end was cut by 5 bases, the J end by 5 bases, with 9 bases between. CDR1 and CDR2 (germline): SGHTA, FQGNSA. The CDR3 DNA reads TGTGCCAGCAGCAAATACTCGGAGACCCAGTACTTC. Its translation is CASSKYSETQYF.

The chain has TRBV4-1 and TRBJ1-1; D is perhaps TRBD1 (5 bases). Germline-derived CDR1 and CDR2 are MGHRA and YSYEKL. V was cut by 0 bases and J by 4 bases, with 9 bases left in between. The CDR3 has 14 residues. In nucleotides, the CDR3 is TGCGCCAGCAGCCAAGAGACGGGGCTCACTGAAGCTTTCTTT. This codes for CASSQETGLTEAFF.

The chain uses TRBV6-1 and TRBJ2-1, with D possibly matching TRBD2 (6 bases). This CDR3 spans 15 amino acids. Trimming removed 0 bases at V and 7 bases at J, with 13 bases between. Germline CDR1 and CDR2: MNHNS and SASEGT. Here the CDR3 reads CASSEAGSGRNEQFF. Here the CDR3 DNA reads TGTGCCAGCAGTGAAGCCGGATCAGGGAGGAATGAGCAGTTCTTC.

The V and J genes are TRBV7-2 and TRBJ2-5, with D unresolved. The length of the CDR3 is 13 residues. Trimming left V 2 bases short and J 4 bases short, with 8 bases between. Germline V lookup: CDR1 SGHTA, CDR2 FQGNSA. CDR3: CASSLSLGETQYF. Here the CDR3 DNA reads TGTGCCAGCAGCTTAAGTCTTGGAGAGACCCAGTACTTC.

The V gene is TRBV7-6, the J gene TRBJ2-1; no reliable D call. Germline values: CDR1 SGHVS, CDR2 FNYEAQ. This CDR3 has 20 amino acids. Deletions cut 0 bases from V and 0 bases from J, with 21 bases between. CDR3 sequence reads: CASSLAPPSRLQSSYNEQFF. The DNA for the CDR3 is TGTGCCAGCAGCTTAGCGCCGCCATCGAGGCTTCAGAGCTCCTACAATGAGCAGTTCTTC.

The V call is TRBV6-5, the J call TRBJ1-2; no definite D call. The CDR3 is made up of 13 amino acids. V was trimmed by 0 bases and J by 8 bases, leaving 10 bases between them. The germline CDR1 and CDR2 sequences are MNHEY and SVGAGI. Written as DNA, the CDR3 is TGTGCCAGCAGTTACTCGCCGGCGCAGGGCTACACCTTC. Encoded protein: CASSYSPAQGYTF.

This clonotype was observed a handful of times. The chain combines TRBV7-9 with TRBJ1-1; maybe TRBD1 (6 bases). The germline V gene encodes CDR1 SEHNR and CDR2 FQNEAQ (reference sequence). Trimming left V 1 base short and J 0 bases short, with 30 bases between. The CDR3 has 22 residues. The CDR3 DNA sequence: TGTGCCAGCAGCTTAGACTCGTGGGGCCAGGGGATACCGATAAGAATGAACACTGAAGCTTTCTTT. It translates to CASSLDSWGQGIPIRMNTEAFF.

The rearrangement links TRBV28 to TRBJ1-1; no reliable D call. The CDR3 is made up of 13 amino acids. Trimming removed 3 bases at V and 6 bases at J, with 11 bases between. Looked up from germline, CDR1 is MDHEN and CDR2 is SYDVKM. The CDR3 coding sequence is TGTGCCAGCAGTTTGGAGCAGTCCGCTGAAGCTTTCTTT. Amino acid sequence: CASSLEQSAEAFF.

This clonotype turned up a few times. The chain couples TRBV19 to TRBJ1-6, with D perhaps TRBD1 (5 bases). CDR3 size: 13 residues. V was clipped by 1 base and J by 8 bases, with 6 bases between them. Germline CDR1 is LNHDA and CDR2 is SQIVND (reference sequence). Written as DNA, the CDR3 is TGTGCCAGTAGTATAGGGGGGGATTCACCCCTCCACTTT. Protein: CASSIGGDSPLHF.

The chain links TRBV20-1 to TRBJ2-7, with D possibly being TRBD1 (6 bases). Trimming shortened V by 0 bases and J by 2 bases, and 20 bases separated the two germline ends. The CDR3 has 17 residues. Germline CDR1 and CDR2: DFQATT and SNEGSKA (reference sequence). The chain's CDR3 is CSARDLIGPTGTYEQYF. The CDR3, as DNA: TGCAGTGCTAGAGATTTAATTGGCCCGACAGGAACCTACGAGCAGTACTTC.

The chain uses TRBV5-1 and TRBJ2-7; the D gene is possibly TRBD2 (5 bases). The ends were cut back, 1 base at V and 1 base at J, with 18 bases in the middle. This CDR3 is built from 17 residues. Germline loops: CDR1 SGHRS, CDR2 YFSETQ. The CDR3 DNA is TGCGCCAGCAGCTTGCACGGAGTAAATTCGGGGTCCTACGAGCAGTACTTC. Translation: CASSLHGVNSGSYEQYF.

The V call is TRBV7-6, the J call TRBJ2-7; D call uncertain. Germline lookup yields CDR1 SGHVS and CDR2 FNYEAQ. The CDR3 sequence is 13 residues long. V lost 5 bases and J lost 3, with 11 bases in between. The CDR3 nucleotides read TGTGCCAGCAGCCTACCCAGTGACTACGAGCAGTACTTC. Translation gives CASSLPSDYEQYF. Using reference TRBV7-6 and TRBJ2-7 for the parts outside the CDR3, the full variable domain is GAGVSQSPRYKVTKRGQDVALRCDPISGHVSLYWYRQALGQGPEFLTYFNYEAQQDKSGLPNDRFSAERPEGSISTLTIQRTEQRDSAMYRCASSLPSDYEQYFGPGTRLTVT.

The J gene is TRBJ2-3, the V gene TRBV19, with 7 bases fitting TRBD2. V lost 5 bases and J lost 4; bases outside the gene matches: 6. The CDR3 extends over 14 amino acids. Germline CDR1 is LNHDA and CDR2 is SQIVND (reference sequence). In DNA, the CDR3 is TGTGCCAGTAGTCTCGGGGGGAGGGCAGATACGCAGTATTTT. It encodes CASSLGGRADTQYF.

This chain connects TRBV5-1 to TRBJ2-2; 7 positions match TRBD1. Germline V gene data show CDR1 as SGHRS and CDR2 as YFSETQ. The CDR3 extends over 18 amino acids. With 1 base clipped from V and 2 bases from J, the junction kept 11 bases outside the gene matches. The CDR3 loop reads CASSLFPSGTDNTGELFF. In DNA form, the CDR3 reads TGCGCCAGCAGCTTGTTCCCCTCCGGGACAGATAACACCGGGGAGCTGTTTTTT.

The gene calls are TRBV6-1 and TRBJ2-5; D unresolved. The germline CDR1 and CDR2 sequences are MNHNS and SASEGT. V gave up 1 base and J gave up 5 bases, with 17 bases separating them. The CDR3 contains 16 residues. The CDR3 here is CASSEGGSPSVETQYF. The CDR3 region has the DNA TGTGCCAGCAGTGAAGGGGGTTCGCCTAGTGTGGAGACCCAGTACTTC.

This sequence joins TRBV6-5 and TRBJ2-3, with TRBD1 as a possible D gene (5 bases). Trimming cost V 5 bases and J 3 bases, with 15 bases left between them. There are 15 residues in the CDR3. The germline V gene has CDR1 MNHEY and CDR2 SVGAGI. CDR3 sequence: CASSELQGETDTQYF. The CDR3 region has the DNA TGTGCCAGCAGTGAATTGCAGGGTGAAACAGATACGCAGTATTTT.

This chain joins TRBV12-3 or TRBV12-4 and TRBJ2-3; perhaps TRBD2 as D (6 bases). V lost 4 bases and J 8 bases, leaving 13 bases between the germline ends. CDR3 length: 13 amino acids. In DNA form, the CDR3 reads TGTGCCAGCAGTTCGCCAATCGGGGGTACGCAGTATTTT. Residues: CASSSPIGGTQYF.

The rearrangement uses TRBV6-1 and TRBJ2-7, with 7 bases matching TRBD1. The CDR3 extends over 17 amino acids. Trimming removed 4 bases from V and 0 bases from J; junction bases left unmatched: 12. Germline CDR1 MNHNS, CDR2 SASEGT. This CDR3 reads CASSGGTGTVYSYEQYF. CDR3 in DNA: TGTGCCAGCAGTGGGGGGACCGGGACAGTTTACTCCTACGAGCAGTACTTC.

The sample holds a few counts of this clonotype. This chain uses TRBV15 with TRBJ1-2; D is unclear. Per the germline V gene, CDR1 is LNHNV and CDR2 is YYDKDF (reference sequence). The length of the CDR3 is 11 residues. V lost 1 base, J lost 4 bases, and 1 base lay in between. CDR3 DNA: TGTGCCACCAGCAGAGGCTATGGCTACACCTTC. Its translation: CATSRGYGYTF.

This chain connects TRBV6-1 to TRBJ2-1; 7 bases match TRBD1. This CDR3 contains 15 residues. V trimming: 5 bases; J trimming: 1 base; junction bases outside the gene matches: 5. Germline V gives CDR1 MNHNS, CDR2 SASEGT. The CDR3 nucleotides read TGTGCCAGCAGTAGAGGGGGCATGTCCTACAATGAGCAGTTCTTC. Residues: CASSRGGMSYNEQFF.

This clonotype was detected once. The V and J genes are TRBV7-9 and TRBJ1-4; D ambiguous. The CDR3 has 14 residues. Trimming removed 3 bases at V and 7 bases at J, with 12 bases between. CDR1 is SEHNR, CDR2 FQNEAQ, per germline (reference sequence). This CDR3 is CASSLGREVEKLFF. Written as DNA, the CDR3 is TGTGCCAGCAGCTTGGGGAGGGAAGTTGAAAAACTGTTTTTT.

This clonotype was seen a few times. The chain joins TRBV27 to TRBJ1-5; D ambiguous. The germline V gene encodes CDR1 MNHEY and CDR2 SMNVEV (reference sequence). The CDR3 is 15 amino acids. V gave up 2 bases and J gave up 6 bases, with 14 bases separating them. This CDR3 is CASSLEGLAGQPQHF. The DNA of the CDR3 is TGTGCCAGCAGTTTAGAGGGATTAGCGGGTCAGCCCCAGCATTTT.

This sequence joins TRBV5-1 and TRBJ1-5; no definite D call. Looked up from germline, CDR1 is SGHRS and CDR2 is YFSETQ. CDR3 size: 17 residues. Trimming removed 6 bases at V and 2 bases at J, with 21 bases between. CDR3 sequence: CASNPRPASDGNQPQHF. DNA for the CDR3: TGCGCCAGCAACCCCAGGCCCGCGTCGGATGGCAATCAGCCCCAGCATTTT.

The CDR3 protein is CASSWTSGGALQETQYF. The CDR3 region has the DNA TGTGCCAGCAGCTGGACTAGCGGGGGGGCCCTCCAAGAGACCCAGTACTTC. V gene TRBV5-6 combines with J gene TRBJ2-5; 15 bases match TRBD2. The CDR3 contains 17 residues. Germline V gene data show CDR1 as SGHDT and CDR2 as YYEEEE. J was trimmed by 1 base and V by 3 bases; bases with no gene match: 4.

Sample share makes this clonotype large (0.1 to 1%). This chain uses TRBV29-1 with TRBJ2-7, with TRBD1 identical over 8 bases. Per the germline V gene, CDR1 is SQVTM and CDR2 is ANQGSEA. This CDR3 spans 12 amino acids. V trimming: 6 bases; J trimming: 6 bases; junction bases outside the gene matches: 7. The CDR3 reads CSVHGTGGEQYF. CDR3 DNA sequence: TGCAGCGTCCACGGGACAGGAGGCGAGCAGTACTTC.